This is a list of T cell receptor beta chains from one sample in a study of blood T cell repertoires in COVID-19. The method was immunoSEQ multiplex PCR; TCRdb's version includes in-frame clones alone and lacks a portion of them. The repertoire consists of 200,000 to 300,000 clones, with roughly 83% occurring once and the leading ten covering over 7.5%. Sequenced input: peripheral blood. These receptors all come from a woman of 80 years or more with acute or convalescent COVID-19. CDR3s include the opening cysteine and the closing phenylalanine or tryptophan. The D gene is left open where the match is weak. Some rows have no size entry. The others give once, few or many, or a class for an expanded clone.

>11|TRBJ1-6|-|TRBV2|-
CASSEGVAGHF
TGTGCCAGCAGTGAAGGGGTAGCGGGGCACTTT
>15|TRBJ2-3|few|TRBV5-1|TRBD2
CASSRLAGDEDTQYF
TGCGCCAGCAGTCGACTAGCGGGGGATGAAGATACGCAGTATTTT
>14|TRBJ2-1|-|TRBV6-5|-
CASSYWQGYNEQFF
TGTGCCAGCAGTTACTGGCAGGGGTACAATGAGCAGTTCTTC
>14|TRBJ2-3|few|TRBV5-1|-
CASSLGAVTDTQYF
TGCGCCAGCAGCTTGGGGGCCGTCACAGATACGCAGTATTTT
>14|TRBJ2-2|-|TRBV19|-
CASRRQANTGELFF
TGTGCCAGCCGGAGACAGGCGAACACCGGGGAGCTGTTTTTT
>15|TRBJ1-6|-|TRBV7-6|TRBD1
CASSLGGTVNSPLHF
TGTGCCAGCAGCTTAGGTGGGACAGTGAATTCACCCCTCCACTTT
>12|TRBJ2-5|-|TRBV5-1|-
CASSLERKTQYF
TGCGCCAGCAGCTTGGAGCGGAAGACCCAGTACTTC
>14|TRBJ1-5|-|TRBV30|-
CAWSVWQVPEPQHF
TGTGCCTGGAGTGTATGGCAGGTCCCGGAGCCCCAGCATTTT
>16|TRBJ1-1|-|TRBV7-9|TRBD1
CASSLGTGAKNTEAFF
TGTGCCAGCAGCTTGGGGACAGGGGCTAAGAACACTGAAGCTTTCTTT
>12|TRBJ2-7|-|TRBV9|-
CASSRSGYEQYF
TGTGCCAGCAGCCGGAGCGGCTACGAGCAGTACTTC
>15|TRBJ2-7|-|TRBV6-2/TRBV6-3|TRBD2
CASSPRGGISYEQYF
TGTGCCAGCAGTCCGCGGGGGGGGATCTCCTACGAGCAGTACTTC
>16|TRBJ2-3|-|TRBV10-1|TRBD2
CASSESTSGSTDTQYF
TGCGCCAGCAGTGAGTCGACTAGCGGTAGCACAGATACGCAGTATTTT
>17|TRBJ1-3|-|TRBV27|-
CASSLIVSASSGNTIYF
TGTGCCAGCAGTTTAATAGTCTCCGCTAGCTCTGGAAACACCATATATTTT
>15|TRBJ2-1|-|TRBV2|TRBD2
CASSETRLATNEQFF
TGTGCCAGCAGTGAAACGCGACTAGCAACCAATGAGCAGTTCTTC
>20|TRBJ2-6|-|TRBV3-1/TRBV3-2|TRBD1
CASSHPGQGTNIPGANVLTF
TGTGCCAGCAGCCACCCGGGACAGGGGACAAATATTCCTGGGGCCAACGTCCTGACTTTC
>14|TRBJ1-5|-|TRBV5-4|-
CASSLQGSNQPQHF
TGTGCCAGCAGCTTGCAGGGTAGCAATCAGCCCCAGCATTTT
>14|TRBJ2-1|-|TRBV5-1|TRBD1
CASSSGGSYNEQFF
TGCGCCAGCAGCTCAGGGGGCTCCTACAATGAGCAGTTCTTC
>15|TRBJ1-1|once|TRBV14|-
CASSHLTEVNTEAFF
TGTGCCAGCAGCCATCTGACGGAGGTGAACACTGAAGCTTTCTTT
>16|TRBJ2-3|-|TRBV5-1|TRBD2
CASSLGLAGGTDTQYF
TGCGCCAGCAGCTTAGGGCTAGCGGGGGGCACAGATACGCAGTATTTT
>16|TRBJ2-7|-|TRBV21-1|-
CASNGGTGGPPYEQYF
TGTGCCAGCAACGGAGGGACAGGGGGGCCACCGTACGAGCAGTACTTC
>11|TRBJ1-2|-|TRBV20-1|-
CSASSNYGYTF
TGCAGTGCATCTTCTAACTATGGCTACACCTTC
>14|TRBJ1-2|-|TRBV5-4|-
CASSSDRNPYGYTF
TGTGCCAGCAGCAGCGACAGAAACCCTTATGGCTACACCTTC
>13|TRBJ1-2|-|TRBV7-8|TRBD1
CASSPGTDYGYTF
TGTGCCAGCAGCCCAGGGACAGACTATGGCTACACCTTC
>17|TRBJ2-5|-|TRBV19|TRBD2
CASSTGTSGAVRAAQYF
TGTGCCAGTAGTACCGGGACTAGCGGGGCCGTCCGCGCCGCCCAGTACTTC
>14|TRBJ2-6|few|TRBV29-1|-
CSVEGQAGANVLTF
TGCAGCGTTGAAGGGCAGGCCGGGGCCAACGTCCTGACTTTC
>16|TRBJ1-2|-|TRBV7-8|TRBD1
CASSLASGQKTYGYTF
TGTGCCAGCAGCTTAGCATCGGGACAGAAAACCTATGGCTACACCTTC
>16|TRBJ2-5|-|TRBV11-3|TRBD2
CASSLVFAGDAETQYF
TGTGCCAGCAGCTTAGTTTTCGCGGGGGACGCAGAGACCCAGTACTTC
>16|TRBJ2-5|-|TRBV5-1|TRBD2
CASSFISGGLQETQYF
TGCGCCAGCAGCTTCATCAGCGGGGGGCTCCAAGAGACCCAGTACTTC
>13|TRBJ2-7|-|TRBV3-1/TRBV3-2|-
CASSQAGGYEQYF
TGTGCCAGCAGCCAGGCCGGAGGTTACGAGCAGTACTTC
>15|TRBJ2-2|-|TRBV3-1/TRBV3-2|-
CASSLGQGNTGELFF
TGTGCCAGCAGCCTCGGCCAGGGCAACACCGGGGAGCTGTTTTTT
>16|TRBJ2-1|-|TRBV6-6|TRBD2
CASSYGGTSGGYEQFF
TGTGCCAGCAGTTACGGGGGGACTAGCGGGGGTTATGAGCAGTTCTTC
>15|TRBJ1-1|-|TRBV14|TRBD1
CASSQLQGENTEAFF
TGTGCCAGCAGCCAGCTACAGGGGGAGAACACTGAAGCTTTCTTT
>17|TRBJ1-2|-|TRBV7-9|TRBD1
CASSLLTGGGEGYGYTF
TGTGCCAGCAGCTTATTGACAGGGGGCGGGGAAGGCTATGGCTACACCTTC
>14|TRBJ2-7|-|TRBV27|-
CASSSSGTSLGQYF
TGTGCCAGCAGTTCCTCCGGGACTTCACTCGGGCAGTACTTC
>15|TRBJ2-2|-|TRBV7-7|TRBD1
CASSSGQGHTGELFF
TGTGCTAGCAGCTCAGGACAGGGCCACACCGGGGAGCTGTTTTTT
>15|TRBJ1-4|-|TRBV6-1|-
CASSEGGGANEKLFF
TGTGCCAGCAGTGAAGGGGGAGGGGCTAATGAAAAACTGTTTTTT
>14|TRBJ2-3|-|TRBV19|TRBD2
CATKAGRRTDTQYF
TGTGCCACAAAAGCGGGGCGACGCACAGATACGCAGTATTTT
>17|TRBJ2-3|-|TRBV14|TRBD1
CASSQKRPGGFTDTQYF
TGTGCCAGCAGCCAGAAACGGCCAGGGGGTTTCACAGATACGCAGTATTTT
>17|TRBJ2-3|-|TRBV4-2|-
CASSQPQGQGSTDTQYF
TGTGCCAGCAGCCAACCCCAAGGCCAGGGTAGCACAGATACGCAGTATTTT
>14|TRBJ1-1|-|TRBV4-1|-
CASSQDRGGTEAFF
TGCGCCAGCAGCCAAGATAGGGGGGGCACTGAAGCTTTCTTT
>18|TRBJ1-5|-|TRBV28|TRBD1
CASSSGTGPGRGNQPQHF
TGTGCCAGCAGTTCCGGGACAGGGCCCGGAAGGGGCAATCAGCCCCAGCATTTT
>16|TRBJ2-3|-|TRBV19|TRBD2
CASSIASGGTTDTQYF
TGTGCCAGTAGTATAGCTAGCGGGGGCACGACAGATACGCAGTATTTT
>14|TRBJ1-3|once|TRBV19|-
CASSIEYSGNTIYF
TGTGCCAGTAGTATTGAGTACTCTGGAAACACCATATATTTT
>15|TRBJ2-7|-|TRBV7-2|TRBD1
CASSPDRVALYEQYF
TGTGCCAGCAGCCCGGACAGGGTGGCCCTCTACGAGCAGTACTTC
>15|TRBJ1-6|-|TRBV21-1|-
CASSMTRQDNSPLHF
TGTGCCAGCAGCATGACGCGGCAAGATAATTCACCCCTCCACTTT
>16|TRBJ2-3|-|TRBV12-5|TRBD2
CASAPWASGVTDTQYF
TGTGCTAGTGCCCCCTGGGCTAGCGGGGTCACAGATACGCAGTATTTT
>18|TRBJ2-1|-|TRBV5-4|TRBD1
CASSGPPGTGGPYNEQFF
TGTGCCAGCAGCGGACCCCCCGGGACAGGGGGACCCTACAATGAGCAGTTCTTC
>15|TRBJ1-1|few|TRBV2|-
CASQITPGKNTEAFF
TGTGCCAGCCAAATAACGCCCGGGAAGAACACTGAAGCTTTCTTT
>13|TRBJ1-5|-|TRBV9|-
CASSVRGNQPQHF
TGTGCCAGCAGCGTCAGGGGCAACCAGCCCCAGCATTTT
>11|TRBJ1-1|-|TRBV2|-
CASIGVSEAFF
TGTGCCAGCATCGGGGTCTCTGAAGCTTTCTTT
>17|TRBJ2-6|-|TRBV2|-
CASSPGTRLSGANVLTF
TGTGCCAGCAGCCCCGGGACTCGGCTCTCTGGGGCCAACGTCCTGACTTTC
>16|TRBJ1-4|-|TRBV19|-
CASSSPRRNWGEKLFF
TGTGCCAGTAGTTCCCCGCGACGGAACTGGGGCGAAAAACTGTTTTTT
>15|TRBJ1-2|-|TRBV7-2|-
CASSLQGGVSYGYTF
TGTGCCAGCAGCCTACAAGGAGGGGTCAGCTATGGCTACACCTTC
>14|TRBJ1-1|-|TRBV2|-
CASTRGIMNTEAFF
TGTGCCAGCACTAGGGGGATCATGAACACTGAAGCTTTCTTT